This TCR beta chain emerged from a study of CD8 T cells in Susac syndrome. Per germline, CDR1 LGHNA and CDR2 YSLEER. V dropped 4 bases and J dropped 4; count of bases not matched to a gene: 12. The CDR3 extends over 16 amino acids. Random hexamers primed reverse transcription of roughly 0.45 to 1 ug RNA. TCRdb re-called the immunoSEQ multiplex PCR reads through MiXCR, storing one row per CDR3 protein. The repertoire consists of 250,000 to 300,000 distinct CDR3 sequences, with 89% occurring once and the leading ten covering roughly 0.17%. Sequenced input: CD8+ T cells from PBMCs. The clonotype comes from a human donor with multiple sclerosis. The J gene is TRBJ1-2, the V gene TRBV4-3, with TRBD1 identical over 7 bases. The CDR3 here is CASSLNTGAALYGYTF. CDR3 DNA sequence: TGCGCCAGCAGCCTCAACACAGGGGCCGCCCTCTATGGCTACACCTTC.